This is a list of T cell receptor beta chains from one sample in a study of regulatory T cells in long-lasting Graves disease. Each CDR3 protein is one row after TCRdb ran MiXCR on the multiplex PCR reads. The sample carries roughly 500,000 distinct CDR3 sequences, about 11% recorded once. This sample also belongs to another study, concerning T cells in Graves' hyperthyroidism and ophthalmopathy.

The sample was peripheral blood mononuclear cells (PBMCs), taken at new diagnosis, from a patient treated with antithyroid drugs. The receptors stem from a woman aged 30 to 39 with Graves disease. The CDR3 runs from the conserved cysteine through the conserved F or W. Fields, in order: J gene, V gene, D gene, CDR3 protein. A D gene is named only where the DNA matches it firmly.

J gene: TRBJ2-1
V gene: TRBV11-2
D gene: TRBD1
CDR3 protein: CASSLVPRGQGIQEQFF

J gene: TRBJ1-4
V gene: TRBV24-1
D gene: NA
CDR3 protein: CATSDPGSTNEKLFF

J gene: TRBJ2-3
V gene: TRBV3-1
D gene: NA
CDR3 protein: CASSTADTQYF

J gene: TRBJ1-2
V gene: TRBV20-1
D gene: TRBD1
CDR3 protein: CSALPFTNRGRDGYTF

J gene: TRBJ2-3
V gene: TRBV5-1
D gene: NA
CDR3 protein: CASSLGRTTGVTDTQYF

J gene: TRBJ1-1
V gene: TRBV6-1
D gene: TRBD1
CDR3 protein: CASRWDSGINTEAFF

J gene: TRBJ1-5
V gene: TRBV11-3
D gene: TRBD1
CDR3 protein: CASSPSTGTGLEPQHF

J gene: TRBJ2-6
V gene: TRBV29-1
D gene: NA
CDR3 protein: CSVFVPGANVLTF

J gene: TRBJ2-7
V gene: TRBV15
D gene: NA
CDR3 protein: CATSSRRASRPYEQYF

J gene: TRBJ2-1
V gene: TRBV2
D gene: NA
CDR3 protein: CASSEVVGQPRYNEQFF

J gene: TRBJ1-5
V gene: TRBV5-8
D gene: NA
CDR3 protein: CASSPGGHNQPQHF

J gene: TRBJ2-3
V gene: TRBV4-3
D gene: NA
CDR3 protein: CASSQWGPSTDTQYF

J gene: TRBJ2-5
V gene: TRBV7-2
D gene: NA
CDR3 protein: CASSRSGEETQYF

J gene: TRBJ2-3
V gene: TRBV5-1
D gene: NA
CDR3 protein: CASSSDSRDTQYF

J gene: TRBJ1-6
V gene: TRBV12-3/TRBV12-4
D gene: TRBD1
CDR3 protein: CASSTRQGMDSPLHF

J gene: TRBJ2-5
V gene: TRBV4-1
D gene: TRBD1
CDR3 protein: CASRWDSRYETQYF

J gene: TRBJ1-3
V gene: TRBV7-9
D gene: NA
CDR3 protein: CASSLKTGNTIYF

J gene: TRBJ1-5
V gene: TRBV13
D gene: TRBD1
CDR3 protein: CASGQGLGNQPQHF

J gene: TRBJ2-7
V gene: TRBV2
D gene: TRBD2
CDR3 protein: CASSEDVAGITYEQYF

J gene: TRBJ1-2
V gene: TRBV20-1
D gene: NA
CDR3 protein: CSAPPGVANYGYTF

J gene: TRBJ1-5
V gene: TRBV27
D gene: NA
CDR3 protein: CASSLFRGNQPQHF

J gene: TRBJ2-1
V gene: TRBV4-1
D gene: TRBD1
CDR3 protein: CASSQKAWTGDEQFF

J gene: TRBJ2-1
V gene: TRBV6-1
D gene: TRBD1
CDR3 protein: CASKTRGLRYEQFF

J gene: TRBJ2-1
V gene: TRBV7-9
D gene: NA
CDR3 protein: CASVRANEQFF

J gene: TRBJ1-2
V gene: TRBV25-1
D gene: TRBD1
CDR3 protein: CASSESTGLGGYTF

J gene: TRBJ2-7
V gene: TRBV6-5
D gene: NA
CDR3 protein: CASSYSGQAGEQYF

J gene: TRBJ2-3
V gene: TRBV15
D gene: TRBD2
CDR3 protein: CATSRVLAESTDTQYF

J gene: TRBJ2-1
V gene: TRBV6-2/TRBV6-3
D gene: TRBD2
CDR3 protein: CASSSPGTSGSYEQFF